A single sample gave rise to the 25 T cell receptor beta chains below, sequenced in a study of OX40 agonist ivuxolimab in advanced cancers. Sequencing used immunoSEQ multiplex PCR; TCRdb keeps in-frame clones, though not all of them. The sample lists about 24,000 clones, 60% to 85% occurring once. The sample consisted of CD4+ or CD8+ T cells sorted from blood, taken in a trial of the OX40 agonist ivuxolimab. These receptors all come from an adult with an advanced solid tumor such as melanoma, head and neck, liver or kidney cancer.

The chain is built from TRBV7-2 and TRBJ1-3; D call uncertain. The CDR3 totals 13 residues. Trimming left V 3 bases short and J 2 bases short, with 5 bases between. Germline CDR1 and CDR2: SGHTA and FQGNSA. CDR3 bases: TGTGCCAGCAGCTTCGGAACTGGAAACACCATATATTTT. Translating gives CASSFGTGNTIYF.

The chain joins TRBV4-1 to TRBJ1-3, with D maybe TRBD1 (6 bases). This CDR3 is 17 amino acids long. Germline CDR1 is MGHRA and CDR2 is YSYEKL. Trimming removed 4 bases at V and 0 bases at J, with 16 bases between. The CDR3 reads CASSRGGLVSSGNTIYF. As DNA, the CDR3 is TGCGCCAGCAGCCGGGGGGGGCTGGTCTCCTCTGGAAACACCATATATTTT.

The genes are TRBV4-1 and TRBJ1-5, with D hard to call. The CDR3 has 16 amino acids. Per the germline V gene, CDR1 is MGHRA and CDR2 is YSYEKL. Trimming took 0 bases from V and 0 from J, leaving 9 bases between them. The chain's CDR3 is CASSQDHRGSNQPQHF. The CDR3 DNA is TGCGCCAGCAGCCAAGATCATCGGGGTAGCAATCAGCCCCAGCATTTT.

The genes are TRBV21-1 and TRBJ1-5; the DNA was not used to check the table's D call, TRBD1. TRBV21-1 is labeled a pseudogene. The CDR3 runs to 20 residues. For the CDR3, the DNA is TGTGCCAGCAGGGATCGACGAGAGCAGCGCGACTGGCGGAGTCAGGGGACACAGCATTTT. This codes for CASRDRREQRDWRSQGTQHF.

The chain links TRBV19 to TRBJ1-4; D perhaps matches TRBD1 (5 bases). With 5 bases removed from V and 6 bases from J, the gap between germline ends came to 13 bases. The germline V gene encodes CDR1 LNHDA and CDR2 SQIVND (reference sequence). The CDR3 loop spans 14 amino acids. The CDR3 DNA is TGTGCCAGTAGTCCTGACAGCCTATATGAAAAACTGTTTTTT. This translates into CASSPDSLYEKLFF.

This rearrangement joins TRBV6-5 to TRBJ1-2, with unresolved D. The CDR3 covers 13 residues. From germline, CDR1 is MNHEY and CDR2 SVGAGI. The V end was cut by 6 bases, the J end by 4 bases, with 12 bases between. CDR3 sequence: CASSEKRLYGYTF. In DNA form, the CDR3 reads TGTGCCAGCAGCGAAAAGCGGCTCTATGGCTACACCTTC.

The chain couples TRBV7-5 to TRBJ1-1. TRBV7-5 is a pseudogene segment. The CDR3 runs to 13 residues. In DNA, the CDR3 is TGTGCCAGCAGCCCGACCGTGGGCACTGAAGCTTTCTTT. Protein sequence: CASSPTVGTEAFF.

The CDR3 DNA reads as TGTGCCAGCAGTGAAGGGGGTGCCTCCTACAATGAGCAGTTCTTC. Translation gives CASSEGGASYNEQFF. The V call is TRBV6-1, the J call TRBJ2-1, with unresolved D. Trimming pared 1 base from V and 0 bases from J, leaving 7 bases between. Germline CDR1 MNHNS, CDR2 SASEGT. This CDR3 has 15 amino acids.

CDR3 nucleotide sequence: TGTGCTAGTGGTTTGGGGGGCGCCGGGGAGCTGTTTTTT. The encoded protein is CASGLGGAGELFF. The chain couples TRBV12-5 to TRBJ2-2, with D possibly matching TRBD1 (5 bases). CDR1 is LGHNT, CDR2 FRNRAP, per germline. This CDR3 comprises 13 residues. The germline V and J ends were trimmed by 1 base and 6 bases, with 6 bases remaining between them. The whole variable domain, filled in from reference TRBV12-5 and TRBJ2-2, reads DARVTQTPRHKVTEMGQEVTMRCQPILGHNTVFWYRQTMMQGLELLAYFRNRAPLDDSGMPKDRFSAEMPDATLATLKIQPSEPRDSAVYFCASGLGGAGELFFGEGSRLTVL.

The chain recombines TRBV7-9 with TRBJ2-7; 7 nucleotides line up with TRBD2. Germline lookup yields CDR1 SEHNR and CDR2 FQNEAQ (reference sequence). The CDR3 loop spans 16 amino acids. The ends lost 5 bases at V and 5 bases at J; junction bases unmatched: 15. Written as DNA, the CDR3 is TGTGCCAGCAGCCGTATTGGGGAGGGGTTTGGTGACGAGCAGTACTTC. Translating it yields CASSRIGEGFGDEQYF.

The V and J genes are TRBV5-4 and TRBJ2-7; D call uncertain. The CDR3 length is 14 residues. Germline CDR1 is SGHNT and CDR2 is YYREEE (reference sequence). The V gene lost 0 bases and the J gene lost 3 bases, with 10 bases spanning the gap. This chain's CDR3 is CASSLGVFNYEQYF. CDR3 DNA: TGTGCCAGCAGCTTGGGAGTATTTAACTACGAGCAGTACTTC.

J is TRBJ2-5 and V is TRBV20-1; D is possibly TRBD1 (6 bases). The V gene lost 4 bases and the J gene lost 5 bases, with 8 bases spanning the gap. Germline CDR1 and CDR2: DFQATT and SNEGSKA (reference sequence). There are 11 residues in the CDR3. The CDR3 reads CSANRAETQYF. CDR3 DNA sequence: TGCAGTGCTAACAGGGCGGAGACCCAGTACTTC.

The gene calls are TRBV9 and TRBJ2-7; D remains ambiguous. Trimming left V 4 bases short and J 3 bases short, with 14 bases between. The CDR3 totals 14 residues. Germline V gene sequence: CDR1 SGDLS, CDR2 YYNGEE. CDR3 in DNA: TGTGCCAGCAGCTCCCGAGACCGCCTCTACGAGCAGTACTTC. This codes for CASSSRDRLYEQYF.

The chain combines TRBV6-5 with TRBJ1-2, with D hard to call. This CDR3 has 13 residues. Germline CDR1 and CDR2: MNHEY and SVGAGI. V lost 0 bases to trimming and J lost 2 bases, with 4 bases between them. The CDR3, as DNA: TGTGCCAGCAGTTACTCCATAAACTATGGCTACACCTTC. This encodes CASSYSINYGYTF.

This clone has more than one count but fewer than ten. This rearrangement joins TRBV28 to TRBJ1-4; tentative D call: TRBD1 (6 bases). The germline CDR1 and CDR2 sequences are MDHEN and SYDVKM. The CDR3 sequence is 13 residues long. The V end was cut by 10 bases, the J end by 8 bases, with 17 bases between. The CDR3 DNA reads as TGTGCCATGACCGACAGGAGAAGGGAAAAACTGTTTTTT. This codes for CAMTDRRREKLFF.

This chain links TRBV5-6 with TRBJ2-1; D remains unclear. The CDR3 totals 13 residues. Trimming shortened V by 10 bases and J by 1 base, and 12 bases separated the two germline ends. The germline CDR1 and CDR2 sequences are SGHDT and YYEEEE. CDR3 coding DNA: TGTGCCGGTGGACGTGGATCCTACAATGAGCAGTTCTTC. Protein sequence: CAGGRGSYNEQFF.

The chain uses TRBV19 and TRBJ1-5; 7 bases map to TRBD1. Germline-derived CDR1 and CDR2 are LNHDA and SQIVND (reference sequence). The CDR3 is 15 residues long. V gave up 1 base and J gave up 4 bases; unmatched junction bases: 4. CDR3 protein: CASSIAGGRNQPQHF. The CDR3 DNA reads TGTGCCAGTAGTATAGCAGGGGGGAGGAATCAGCCCCAGCATTTT.

CDR3 loop: CASTRLSTDTQYF. As DNA, the CDR3 is TGTGCCAGCACCCGACTTAGTACAGATACGCAGTATTTT. The chain carries TRBV9 and TRBJ2-3; D gene uncertain. Germline CDR1 and CDR2: SGDLS and YYNGEE. This CDR3 has 13 residues. Trimming left V 6 bases short and J 3 bases short, with 11 bases between.

The DNA for the CDR3 is TGTGCCAGCTCACCCGGGACAGGGATGGTCGAGCAGTACTTC. This codes for CASSPGTGMVEQYF. The gene calls are TRBV18 and TRBJ2-7; TRBD1 aligns across 9 bases. The CDR3 has 14 amino acids. J gave up 6 bases and V 3 bases, and 6 bases lay outside the gene matches. Germline V CDR1 and CDR2: KGHSH, LQKENI.

This clone has a single count. The chain carries TRBV19 and TRBJ1-1; TRBD1 might be the D (5 bases). The CDR3 is 14 residues long. CDR1 and CDR2 (germline): LNHDA, SQIVND (reference sequence). The V and J ends lost 5 bases and 1 base respectively, with 11 bases between them. The DNA for the CDR3 is TGTGCCAGTAGTTTCGGGACGGGGAACACTGAAGCTTTCTTT. It specifies CASSFGTGNTEAFF.

The CDR3: CASSLGVAGDAFF. The CDR3 DNA sequence: TGTGCCAGCAGTTTGGGTGTGGCAGGGGACGCTTTCTTT. The chain is built from TRBV27 and TRBJ1-1, with D perhaps TRBD1 (6 bases). V lost 3 bases and J 11 bases, leaving 16 bases between the germline ends. The CDR3 is 13 residues long. Per the germline V gene, CDR1 is MNHEY and CDR2 is SMNVEV (reference sequence).

This clone occurred a few times. This CDR3 is CASSPAPRALNTGELFF. The DNA for the CDR3 is TGTGCCAGTAGCCCGGCACCCCGGGCCCTAAACACCGGGGAGCTGTTTTTT. This chain joins TRBV19 and TRBJ2-2, with unresolved D. This CDR3 comprises 17 residues. V lost 6 bases and J lost 2, with 19 bases in between. Germline lookup yields CDR1 LNHDA and CDR2 SQIVND (reference sequence). Complete variable domain (other parts from reference TRBV19 and TRBJ2-2): DGGITQSPKYLFRKEGQNVTLSCEQNLNHDAMYWYRQDPGQGLRLIYYSQIVNDFQKGDIAEGYSVSREKKESFPLTVTSAQKNPTAFYLCASSPAPRALNTGELFFGEGSRLTVL.

The table lists this clone with a few counts. The chain recombines TRBV28 with TRBJ1-1; D unclear. V dropped 9 bases and J dropped 6 bases, with 14 bases sitting between them. CDR1 and CDR2 (germline): MDHEN, SYDVKM. The CDR3 extends over 12 amino acids. The chain's CDR3 is CASHINGPEAFF. The CDR3 DNA sequence: TGTGCCAGTCATATTAATGGCCCTGAAGCTTTCTTT.

The CDR3 is CASSRPQGLYGYTF. CDR3 nucleotides: TGTGCCAGCAGCCGCCCACAGGGGCTCTATGGCTACACCTTC. V and J are TRBV6-6 and TRBJ1-2, with TRBD1 identical over 7 bases. The CDR3 runs to 14 residues. Germline V gene lookup returns CDR1 MNHNY and CDR2 SVGAGI (reference sequence). The ends lost 6 bases at V and 4 bases at J; junction bases unmatched: 8.

This chain joins TRBV6-6 and TRBJ2-7, with D perhaps being TRBD1 or TRBD2 (5 bases each). V shed 4 bases and J shed 3 bases, with 13 bases lying between them. This CDR3 comprises 14 residues. The germline V gene has CDR1 MNHNY and CDR2 SVGAGI (reference sequence). In nucleotides, the CDR3 is TGTGCCAGCAGTTGGGGACGGTCCTTCTACGAGCAGTACTTC. This encodes CASSWGRSFYEQYF.